The next 3 T cell receptor beta chains were all read from a single sample in a study of blood T cell repertoires in COVID-19. TCRdb's table, derived via immunoSEQ multiplex PCR, lists solely in-frame clones and lacks some. The table lists around 130,000 clones, 82% of them singletons. Sequenced material: peripheral blood. These receptors all come from a human donor in a cohort sampled during active COVID-19.

This clone was observed a handful of times. V is TRBV9 and J is TRBJ2-3, with 8 positions matching TRBD2. This CDR3 comprises 15 residues. The germline gives CDR1 SGDLS, CDR2 YYNGEE. Trimming cost V 3 bases and J 2 bases; bases outside gene matches: 5. The CDR3 loop is CASSAFSGDTDTQYF. In nucleotides, the CDR3 is TGTGCCAGCAGCGCTTTTAGCGGGGACACAGATACGCAGTATTTT.

The V call is TRBV28, the J call TRBJ2-1; 8 positions match TRBD2. V shed 5 bases, J shed 5 bases, and the junction held 8 bases outside the gene matches. The CDR3 spans 15 residues. Germline V gene lookup returns CDR1 MDHEN and CDR2 SYDVKM. The CDR3 coding sequence is TGTGCCAGCAGTACGCCCGGGGGGGGTAACAATGAGCAGTTCTTC. This gives the protein CASSTPGGGNNEQFF.

This clone was seen just once. This rearrangement joins TRBV5-1 to TRBJ2-5, with D perhaps matching TRBD2 (6 bases). Germline assignment: CDR1 SGHRS and CDR2 YFSETQ. The CDR3 runs to 14 residues. With 3 bases removed from V and 2 bases from J, the gap between germline ends came to 11 bases. DNA for the CDR3: TGCGCCAGCAGCTGGGCCGGGGGACAAGAGACCCAGTACTTC. Its protein is CASSWAGGQETQYF.